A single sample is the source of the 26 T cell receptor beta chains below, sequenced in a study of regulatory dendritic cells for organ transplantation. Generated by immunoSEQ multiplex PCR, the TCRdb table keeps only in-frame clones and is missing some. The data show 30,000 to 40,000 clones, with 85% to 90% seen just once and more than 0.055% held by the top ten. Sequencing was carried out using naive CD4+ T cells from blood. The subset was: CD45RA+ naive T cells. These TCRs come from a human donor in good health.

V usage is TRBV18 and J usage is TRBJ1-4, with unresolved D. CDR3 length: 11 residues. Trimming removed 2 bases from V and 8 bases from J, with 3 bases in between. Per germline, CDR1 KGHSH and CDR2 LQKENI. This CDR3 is CASSPEEKLFF. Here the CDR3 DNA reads TGTGCCAGCTCACCAGAGGAAAAACTGTTTTTT.

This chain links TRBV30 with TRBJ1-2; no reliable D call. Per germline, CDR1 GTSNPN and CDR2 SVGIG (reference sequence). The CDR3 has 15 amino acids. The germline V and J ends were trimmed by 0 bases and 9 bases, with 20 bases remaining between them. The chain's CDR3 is CAWSVRSVHFLSYTF. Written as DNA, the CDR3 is TGTGCCTGGAGTGTAAGATCCGTGCACTTTCTAAGCTACACCTTC.

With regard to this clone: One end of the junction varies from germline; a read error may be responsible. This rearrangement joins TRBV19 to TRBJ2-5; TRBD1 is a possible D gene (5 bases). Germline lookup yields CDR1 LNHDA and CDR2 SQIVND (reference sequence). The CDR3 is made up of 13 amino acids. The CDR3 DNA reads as TGTGCCAGTAGCATAGGGGATTCAGAGACCCAGTACTTC. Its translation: CASSIGDSETQYF.

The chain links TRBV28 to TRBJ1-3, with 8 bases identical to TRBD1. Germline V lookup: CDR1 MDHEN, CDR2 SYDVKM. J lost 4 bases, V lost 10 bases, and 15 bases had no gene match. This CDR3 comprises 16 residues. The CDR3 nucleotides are TGTGCCACCCAGGACCCTCAGGGGGCGTGGGGAAACACCATATATTTT. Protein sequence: CATQDPQGAWGNTIYF.

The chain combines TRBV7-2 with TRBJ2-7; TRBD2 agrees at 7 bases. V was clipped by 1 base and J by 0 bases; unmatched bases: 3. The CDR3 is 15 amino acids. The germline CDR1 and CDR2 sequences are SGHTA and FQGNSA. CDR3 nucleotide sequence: TGTGCCAGCAGCTTAGACAGGACTAGCTCCTACGAGCAGTACTTC. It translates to CASSLDRTSSYEQYF.

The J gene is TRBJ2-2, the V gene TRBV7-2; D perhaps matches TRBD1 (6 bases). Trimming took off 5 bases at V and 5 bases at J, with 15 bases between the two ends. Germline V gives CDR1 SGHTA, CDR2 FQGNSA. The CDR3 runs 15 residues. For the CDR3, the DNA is TGTGCCAGCAGCCCCCAGGGGTGGTGGACCGGGGAGCTGTTTTTT. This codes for CASSPQGWWTGELFF.

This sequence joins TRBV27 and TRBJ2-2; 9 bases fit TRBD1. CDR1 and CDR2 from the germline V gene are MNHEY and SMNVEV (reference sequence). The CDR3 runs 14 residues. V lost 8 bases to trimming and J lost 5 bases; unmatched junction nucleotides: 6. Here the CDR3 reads CASGGQGRTGELFF. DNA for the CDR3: TGTGCCAGCGGCGGACAGGGGCGAACCGGGGAGCTGTTTTTT.

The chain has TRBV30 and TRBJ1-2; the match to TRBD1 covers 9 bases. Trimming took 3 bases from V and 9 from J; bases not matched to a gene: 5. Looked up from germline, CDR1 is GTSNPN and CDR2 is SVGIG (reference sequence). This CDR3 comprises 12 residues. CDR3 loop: CAWSRDRVRYTF. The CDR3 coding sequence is TGTGCCTGGAGCCGGGACAGGGTTCGCTACACCTTC.

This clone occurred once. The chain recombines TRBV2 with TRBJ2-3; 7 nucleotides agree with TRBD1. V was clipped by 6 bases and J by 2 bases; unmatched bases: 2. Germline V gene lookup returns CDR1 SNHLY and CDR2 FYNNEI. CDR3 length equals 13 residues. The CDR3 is CASRGTVTDTQYF. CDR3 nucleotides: TGTGCCAGCAGGGGGACAGTCACAGATACGCAGTATTTT.

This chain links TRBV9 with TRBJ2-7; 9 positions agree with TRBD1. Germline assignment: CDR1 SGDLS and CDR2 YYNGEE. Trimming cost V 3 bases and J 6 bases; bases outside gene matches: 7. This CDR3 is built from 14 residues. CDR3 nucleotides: TGTGCCAGCAGCGCGGGACAGGGCCCCTCCGAGCAGTACTTC. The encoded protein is CASSAGQGPSEQYF.

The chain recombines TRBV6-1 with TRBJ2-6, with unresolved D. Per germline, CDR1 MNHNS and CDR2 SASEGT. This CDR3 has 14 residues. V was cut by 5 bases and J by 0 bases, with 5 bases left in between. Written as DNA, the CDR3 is TGTGCCAGCAGTCTGGTCTCTGGGGCCAACGTCCTGACTTTC. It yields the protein CASSLVSGANVLTF.

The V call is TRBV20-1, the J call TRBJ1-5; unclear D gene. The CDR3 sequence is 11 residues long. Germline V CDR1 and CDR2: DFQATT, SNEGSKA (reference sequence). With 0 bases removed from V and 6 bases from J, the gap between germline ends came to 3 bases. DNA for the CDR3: TGCAGTGCTAGAGAAGGTCAGCCCCAGCATTTT. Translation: CSAREGQPQHF.

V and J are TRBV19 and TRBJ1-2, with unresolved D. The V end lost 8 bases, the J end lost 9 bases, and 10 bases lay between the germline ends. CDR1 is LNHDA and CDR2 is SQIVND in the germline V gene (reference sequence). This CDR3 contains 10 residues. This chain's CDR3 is CASAAYSYTF. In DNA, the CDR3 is TGTGCCAGTGCGGCCTACAGCTACACCTTC.

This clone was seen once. CDR3 sequence: CASSRSGMLNSYNEQFF. As DNA, the CDR3 is TGTGCCAGCTCACGCTCGGGCATGCTGAACTCCTACAATGAGCAGTTCTTC. V gene TRBV18 combines with J gene TRBJ2-1; D remains ambiguous. CDR3 length: 17 amino acids. V was shortened by 4 bases and J by 0 bases, with 16 bases between the two germline ends. CDR1 is KGHSH, CDR2 LQKENI, per germline.

CDR3 sequence (DNA): TGCGCCAGCAGCCCGACCGCAGTAGGGGCGGGTTGGGATGGCTACACCTTC. This sequence encodes CASSPTAVGAGWDGYTF. The rearrangement uses TRBV4-3 and TRBJ1-2; TRBD1 is a possible D gene (5 bases). From germline, CDR1 is LGHNA and CDR2 YSLEER. Trimming left V 4 bases short and J 6 bases short, with 24 bases between. CDR3 length equals 17 residues.

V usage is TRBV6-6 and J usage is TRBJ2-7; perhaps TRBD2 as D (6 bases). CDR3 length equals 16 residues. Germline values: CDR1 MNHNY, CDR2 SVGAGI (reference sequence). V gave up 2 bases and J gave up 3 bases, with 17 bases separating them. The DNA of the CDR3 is TGTGCCAGCAGTTACGCGTTTCGGGGGATTCACTACGAGCAGTACTTC. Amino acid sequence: CASSYAFRGIHYEQYF.

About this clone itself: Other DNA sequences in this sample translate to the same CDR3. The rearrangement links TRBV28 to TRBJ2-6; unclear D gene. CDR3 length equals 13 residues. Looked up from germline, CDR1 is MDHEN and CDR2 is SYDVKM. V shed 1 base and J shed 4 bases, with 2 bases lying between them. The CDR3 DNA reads TGTGCCAGCAGTTTATCCGGGGCCAACGTCCTGACTTTC. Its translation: CASSLSGANVLTF. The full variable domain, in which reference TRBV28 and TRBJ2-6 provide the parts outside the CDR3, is DVKVTQSSRYLVKRTGEKVFLECVQDMDHENMFWYRQDPGLGLRLIYFSYDVKMKEKGDIPEGYSVSREKKERFSLILESASTNQTSMYLCASSLSGANVLTFGAGSRLTVL.

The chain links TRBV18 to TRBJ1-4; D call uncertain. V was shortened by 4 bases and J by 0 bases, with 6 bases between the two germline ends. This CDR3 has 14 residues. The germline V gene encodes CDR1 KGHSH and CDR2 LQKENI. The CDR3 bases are TGTGCCAGCTCACAAGGATCAACTAATGAAAAACTGTTTTTT. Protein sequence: CASSQGSTNEKLFF.

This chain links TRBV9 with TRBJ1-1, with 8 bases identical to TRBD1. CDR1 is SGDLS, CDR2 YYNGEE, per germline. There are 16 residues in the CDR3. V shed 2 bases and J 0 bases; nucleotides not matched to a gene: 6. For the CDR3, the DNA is TGTGCCAGCAGCGTGACGACAGGGGCCTTGAACACTGAAGCTTTCTTT. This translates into CASSVTTGALNTEAFF.

The CDR3 DNA is TGTGCCAGCAGTCTGGCCCCGGGGGGGCCGAATACGCAGTATTTT. Translating gives CASSLAPGGPNTQYF. The rearrangement joins TRBV4-2 to TRBJ2-3, with 8 bases identical to TRBD2. V was pared by 6 bases and J by 7 bases, with 12 bases of the junction left unmatched. Per the germline V gene, CDR1 is LGHNA and CDR2 is YNFKEQ. This CDR3 comprises 15 residues.

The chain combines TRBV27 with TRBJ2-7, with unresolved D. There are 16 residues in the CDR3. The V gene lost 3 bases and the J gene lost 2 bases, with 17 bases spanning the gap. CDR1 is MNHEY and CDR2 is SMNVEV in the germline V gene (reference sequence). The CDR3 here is CASSFRVSFPTYEQYF. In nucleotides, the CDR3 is TGTGCCAGCAGTTTTAGAGTTTCCTTTCCGACCTACGAGCAGTACTTC.

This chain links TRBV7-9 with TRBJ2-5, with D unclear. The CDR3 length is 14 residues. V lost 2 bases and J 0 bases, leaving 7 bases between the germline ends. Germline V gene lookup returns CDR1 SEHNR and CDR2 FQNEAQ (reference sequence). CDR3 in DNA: TGTGCCAGCAGCTTATCCGAGAACCAAGAGACCCAGTACTTC. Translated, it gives CASSLSENQETQYF.

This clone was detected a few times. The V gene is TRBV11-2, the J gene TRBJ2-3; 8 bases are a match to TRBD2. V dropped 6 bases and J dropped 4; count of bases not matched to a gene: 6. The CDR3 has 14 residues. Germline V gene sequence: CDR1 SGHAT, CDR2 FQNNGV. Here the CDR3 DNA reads TGTGCCAGCAGGACGGGACTAGAGGCAGATACGCAGTATTTT. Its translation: CASRTGLEADTQYF.

CDR3 sequence: CAWGSRSYEQYF. For the CDR3, the DNA is TGTGCCTGGGGCAGCAGGTCCTACGAGCAGTACTTC. This sequence joins TRBV30 and TRBJ2-7, with D uncertain. The germline V and J ends were trimmed by 5 bases and 1 base, with 9 bases remaining between them. Germline loops: CDR1 GTSNPN, CDR2 SVGIG (reference sequence). This CDR3 has 12 residues.

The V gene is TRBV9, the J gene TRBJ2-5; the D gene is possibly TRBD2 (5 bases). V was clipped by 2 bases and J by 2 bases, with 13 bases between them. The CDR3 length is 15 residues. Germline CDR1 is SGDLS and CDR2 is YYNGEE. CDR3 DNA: TGTGCCAGCAGCGTGAGGGATGGGAAACAAGAGACCCAGTACTTC. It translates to CASSVRDGKQETQYF. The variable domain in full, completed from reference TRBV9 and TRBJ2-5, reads DSGVTQTPKHLITATGQRVTLRCSPRSGDLSVYWYQQSLDQGLQFLIQYYNGEERAKGNILERFSAQQFPDLHSELNLSSLELGDSALYFCASSVRDGKQETQYFGPGTRLLVL.

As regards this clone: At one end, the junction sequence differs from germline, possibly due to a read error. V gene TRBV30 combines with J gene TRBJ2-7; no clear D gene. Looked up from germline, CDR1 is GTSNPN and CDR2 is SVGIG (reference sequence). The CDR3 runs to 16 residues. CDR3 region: CAWSSPPTAKSCEQYF. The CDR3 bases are TGTGCCTGGAGTTCCCCCCCCACAGCCAAATCCTGCGAGCAGTACTTC.